The 8 T cell receptor beta chains presented below share a single source sample, sequenced in a study of CD8 T cells in ankylosing spondylitis. TCRdb re-derived calls from the 5' RACE reads in MiXCR, one entry per CDR3 protein. The sample has just under 95,000 distinct CDR3 sequences, about 8.8% seen once. The material sequenced was blood, either unsorted or a sorted T cell fraction (not recorded which). The source of these receptors is a male donor with ankylosing spondylitis or in good health (not recorded which).

In this sample, this clonotype turned up many times. This rearrangement joins TRBV6-1 to TRBJ1-6; weak D call: TRBD1 (6 bases). The CDR3 covers 14 residues. Trimming left V 4 bases short and J 13 bases short, with 17 bases between. Germline V gene lookup returns CDR1 MNHNS and CDR2 SASEGT. The CDR3 bases are TGTGCCAGCAGTGGCGGAGGGACAATTGGGCCCCTCCACTTT. This translates into CASSGGGTIGPLHF.

This clonotype was seen many times. The chain combines TRBV7-8 with TRBJ2-5, with 9 nucleotides matching TRBD1. With 4 bases clipped from V and 0 bases from J, the junction kept 12 bases outside the gene matches. The length of the CDR3 is 18 residues. Germline V gene lookup returns CDR1 SGHVS and CDR2 FQNEAQ. This chain's CDR3 is CASSSYGQGPAYQETQYF. Here the CDR3 DNA reads TGTGCCAGCAGCTCGTATGGACAGGGGCCCGCGTACCAAGAGACCCAGTACTTC.

This clonotype occurred a few times. The chain joins TRBV4-1 to TRBJ2-5; TRBD1 might be the D (6 bases). Germline-derived CDR1 and CDR2 are MGHRA and YSYEKL. Trimming left V 4 bases short and J 5 bases short, with 17 bases between. There are 15 residues in the CDR3. The chain's CDR3 is CASSPGQSSRETQYF. CDR3 nucleotide sequence: TGCGCCAGCAGCCCCGGACAGTCCTCCAGGGAGACCCAGTACTTC.

Ten or more counts support this clonotype. This rearrangement joins TRBV29-1 to TRBJ2-5; tentatively, D is TRBD1 or TRBD2 (5 bases each). In germline, CDR1 is SQVTM, CDR2 ANQGSEA. The CDR3 runs to 14 residues. The ends were cut back, 4 bases at V and 1 base at J, with 13 bases in the middle. DNA of the CDR3: TGCAGCGTTGCACCCCCGGGGCTCCAAGAGACCCAGTACTTC. As protein: CSVAPPGLQETQYF.

This clonotype showed up many times. V and J are TRBV2 and TRBJ1-6, with D maybe TRBD1 (5 bases). Germline CDR1 reads SNHLY; CDR2 reads FYNNEI. With 2 bases removed from V and 6 bases from J, the gap between germline ends came to 14 bases. This CDR3 is 16 amino acids long. The chain's CDR3 is CASSERSRASNSPLHF. The CDR3 DNA follows: TGTGCCAGCAGTGAAAGGTCCAGGGCATCTAATTCACCCCTCCACTTT.

This clonotype showed up many times. The chain links TRBV12-3 or TRBV12-4 to TRBJ2-2, with 8 nucleotides matching TRBD1. The ends lost 10 bases at V and 5 bases at J; junction bases unmatched: 9. This CDR3 has 14 amino acids. The chain's CDR3 is CAISTTGVTGELFF. For the CDR3, the DNA is TGTGCCATTTCTACGACAGGGGTGACCGGGGAGCTGTTTTTT.

The table lists this clonotype with a few counts. The V and J genes are TRBV28 and TRBJ2-7; possibly TRBD2 for D (6 bases). Trimming removed 3 bases at V and 6 bases at J, with 15 bases between. Germline V gene sequence: CDR1 MDHEN, CDR2 SYDVKM. The CDR3 is 14 residues long. CDR3 amino acids: CASSFLMSGGEQYF. For the CDR3, the DNA is TGTGCCAGCAGTTTTTTAATGTCCGGGGGCGAGCAGTACTTC.

This clonotype was counted ten times or more. The chain is built from TRBV29-1 and TRBJ1-1; maybe TRBD1 (6 bases). The CDR3 runs 15 residues. The ends were cut back, 6 bases at V and 3 bases at J, with 20 bases in the middle. Germline values: CDR1 SQVTM, CDR2 ANQGSEA. CDR3 bases: TGCAGCGTCACGGGTCCACAGGGATTTTACACTGAAGCTTTCTTT. Translation gives CSVTGPQGFYTEAFF.